This TCR beta chain was profiled in a study of T cells expressing NK-cell markers. Findings and caveats of the study: Where several donors were concerned, these clonotypes also led the CD3+CD56-NKG2C+ fraction.

No DNA is given; TCRdb re-called the 5' RACE reads and lists each CDR3 protein once. Seen in this sample are around 280,000 distinct CDR3 sequences; the ten most common clones hold about 0.39%. In the case of this clonotype: Antigen: not known.

There are 13 residues in the CDR3. The germline V gene encodes CDR1 SGHAT and CDR2 FQNNGV. Sequencing was performed on blood T cells: a sorted CD56 or NKG2C T cell subset, CD4+ or CD8+ T cells, or bulk PBMC T cells (not recorded which). This sequence was found in a young man in good health. V is TRBV11-2 and J is TRBJ2-2. The chain's CDR3 is CASTVGNTGELFF.